This T cell receptor (beta chain) comes out of a study of T cell repertoires in cytomegalovirus infection. Study at large: CMV infection together with matching HLA type was indicated by public TCR beta signatures.

TCRdb re-derived calls from the reads in MiXCR, one entry per CDR3 protein. The data hold 300,000 or so distinct CDR3 sequences, with around 10% observed a single time. There are many counts of this clonotype. Antigen: not known. Germline V gene data show CDR1 as SNHLY and CDR2 as FYNNEI. Trimming shortened V by 8 bases and J by 5 bases, and 15 bases separated the two germline ends. The CDR3 contains 13 residues. Study-level results: The ex vivo response showed dominance by HLA-C-restricted CMV-specific TCR beta clonotypes.

The specimen sequenced was PBMCs. The clonotype was recovered from a human donor in good health (CMV status not recorded). Some clones in this sample may be carry-over from other donors' samples. The chain has TRBV2 and TRBJ2-5; D not certain. The CDR3, as DNA: TGTGCCAGCGGCCCCTTCGAAGGGGAGACCCAGTACTTC. It yields the protein CASGPFEGETQYF.